These T cell receptor beta chains were read from a single sample in a study of radiotherapy plus CTLA-4 blockade in lung cancer. TCRdb's table, derived via immunoSEQ multiplex PCR, lists solely in-frame clones and lacks some. The repertoire holds 100,000 or so clones, with around 84% as singletons. Material: peripheral blood, obtained from a patient treated with radiotherapy plus ipilimumab. The receptors were gathered from a human donor with non-small cell lung cancer that progressed on radiotherapy plus ipilimumab. The CDR3 runs from the conserved cysteine through the conserved F or W. A D gene is named only where the DNA matches it firmly. Clone size is stated in some rows and not others, as once, few, many or a class when expanded.

CDR3 DNA: TGTGCCAGCAGCTTGGGGACCGCTGCCACCGGGGAGCTGTTTTTT; CDR3 protein: CASSLGTAATGELFF; J gene: TRBJ2-2; D gene: -; clone size: -; V gene: TRBV5-6
CDR3 DNA: TGTGCCAGCAGCCGCGGCGGCGGGGTAGCCTACGAGCAGTACTTC; CDR3 protein: CASSRGGGVAYEQYF; J gene: TRBJ2-7; D gene: -; clone size: -; V gene: TRBV5-4
CDR3 DNA: TGTGCCAGCAGCCTTATCGGGACAGGGTCCTACAATGAGCAGTTCTTC; CDR3 protein: CASSLIGTGSYNEQFF; J gene: TRBJ2-1; D gene: TRBD1; clone size: once; V gene: TRBV11-2
CDR3 DNA: TGTGCCAGTACCAGGACAGGGGGCGGGAATCAGCCCCAGCATTTT; CDR3 protein: CASTRTGGGNQPQHF; J gene: TRBJ1-5; D gene: TRBD1; clone size: -; V gene: TRBV19
CDR3 DNA: TGTGCCTCCGCGGGGGGAACCTCGGGGCAGTACTTC; CDR3 protein: CASAGGTSGQYF; J gene: TRBJ2-7; D gene: TRBD2; clone size: -; V gene: TRBV30
CDR3 DNA: TGTGCCAGCAGCCTGCGCGGGGGGACTTACGAGCAGTACTTC; CDR3 protein: CASSLRGGTYEQYF; J gene: TRBJ2-7; D gene: TRBD2; clone size: few; V gene: TRBV9
CDR3 DNA: TGTGCCACCAGCTCCCCGGGACTAGCGGAGACCCAGTACTTC; CDR3 protein: CATSSPGLAETQYF; J gene: TRBJ2-5; D gene: TRBD2; clone size: -; V gene: TRBV15
CDR3 DNA: TGTGCCACCAGCTATGGCGGACAGGGTTATTGGAGCTCTGGGGCCAACGTCCTGACTTTC; CDR3 protein: CATSYGGQGYWSSGANVLTF; J gene: TRBJ2-6; D gene: TRBD1; clone size: -; V gene: TRBV15
CDR3 DNA: TGTGCCAGCAGCCTCGAAGGACTCCTACTCACAGATACGCAGTATTTT; CDR3 protein: CASSLEGLLLTDTQYF; J gene: TRBJ2-3; D gene: -; clone size: -; V gene: TRBV7-2
CDR3 DNA: TGTGCCAGCAGCCCGGGGCCCGAAGAGACCCAGTACTTC; CDR3 protein: CASSPGPEETQYF; J gene: TRBJ2-5; D gene: -; clone size: -; V gene: TRBV9
CDR3 DNA: TGTGCCAGCAGATGGACGAGTACCGGGGAGCTGTTTTTT; CDR3 protein: CASRWTSTGELFF; J gene: TRBJ2-2; D gene: -; clone size: -; V gene: TRBV6-6
CDR3 DNA: TGTGCCAGCAGTGAAGGGACTAGCGGAGCCTACAATGAGCAGTTCTTC; CDR3 protein: CASSEGTSGAYNEQFF; J gene: TRBJ2-1; D gene: TRBD2; clone size: -; V gene: TRBV6-1
CDR3 DNA: TGTGCCAGCAGTTTGGGCGGCTCTGGGGCCAACGTCCTGACTTTC; CDR3 protein: CASSLGGSGANVLTF; J gene: TRBJ2-6; D gene: -; clone size: -; V gene: TRBV6-5
CDR3 DNA: TGTGCCACCAGCAGAGATTTGGTCTACAATGAGCAGTTCTTC; CDR3 protein: CATSRDLVYNEQFF; J gene: TRBJ2-1; D gene: -; clone size: -; V gene: TRBV15
CDR3 DNA: TGCGCCAGCAGCTCTACAGGGACCTATGGCTACACCTTC; CDR3 protein: CASSSTGTYGYTF; J gene: TRBJ1-2; D gene: -; clone size: -; V gene: TRBV5-1
CDR3 DNA: TGTGCCAGCAGCTCGACACTAGCGGGAGGCCTCTCCTACAATGAGCAGTTCTTC; CDR3 protein: CASSSTLAGGLSYNEQFF; J gene: TRBJ2-1; D gene: -; clone size: -; V gene: TRBV12-1
CDR3 DNA: TGTGCCAGCAGTGTTTCCCAGAGGAATGGCTACACCTTC; CDR3 protein: CASSVSQRNGYTF; J gene: TRBJ1-2; D gene: -; clone size: -; V gene: TRBV6-6
CDR3 DNA: TGTGCCAGCAGTCCAGGGAGGGTCGGGGAGCTGTTTTTT; CDR3 protein: CASSPGRVGELFF; J gene: TRBJ2-2; D gene: TRBD2; clone size: few; V gene: TRBV6-1
CDR3 DNA: TGTGCCAGCAGTGGGGGGGATCGCTCCTACAATGAGCAGTTCTTC; CDR3 protein: CASSGGDRSYNEQFF; J gene: TRBJ2-1; D gene: -; clone size: -; V gene: TRBV2
CDR3 DNA: TGTGCCAGCAGTTTCACAGGGGGCGGGCAGCCCCAGCATTTT; CDR3 protein: CASSFTGGGQPQHF; J gene: TRBJ1-5; D gene: TRBD1; clone size: -; V gene: TRBV6-5
CDR3 DNA: TGTGCCAGCAGTCGGACTAGCGGGCTCTACAATGAGCAGTTCTTC; CDR3 protein: CASSRTSGLYNEQFF; J gene: TRBJ2-1; D gene: TRBD2; clone size: few; V gene: TRBV6-6
CDR3 DNA: TGTGCCAGCAGTACCTCGAATCAGCCCCAGCATTTT; CDR3 protein: CASSTSNQPQHF; J gene: TRBJ1-5; D gene: -; clone size: -; V gene: TRBV6-6